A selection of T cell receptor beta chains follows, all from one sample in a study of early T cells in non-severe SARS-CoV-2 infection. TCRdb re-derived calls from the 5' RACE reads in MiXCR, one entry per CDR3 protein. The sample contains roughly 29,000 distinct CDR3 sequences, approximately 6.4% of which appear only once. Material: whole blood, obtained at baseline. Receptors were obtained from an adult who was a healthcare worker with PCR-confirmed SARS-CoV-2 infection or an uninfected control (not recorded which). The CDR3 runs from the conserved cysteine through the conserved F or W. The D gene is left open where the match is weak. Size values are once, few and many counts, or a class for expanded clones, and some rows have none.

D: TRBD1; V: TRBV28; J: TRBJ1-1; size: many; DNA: TGTGCCAGCAGTTCAGGGGGCACTGAAGCTTTCTTT; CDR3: CASSSGGTEAFF
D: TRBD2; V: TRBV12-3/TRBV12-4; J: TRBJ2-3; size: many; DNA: TGTGCCAGCAGTTTATCAGCGGGAAGCACAGATACGCAGTATTTT; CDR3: CASSLSAGSTDTQYF
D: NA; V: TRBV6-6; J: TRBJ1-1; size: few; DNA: TGTGCCAGCAGTCCCTGGGGCAGGGAGAACACTGAAGCTTTCTTT; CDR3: CASSPWGRENTEAFF
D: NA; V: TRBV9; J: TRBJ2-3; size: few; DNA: TGTGCCAGCAGCGGAAGCGGTATAAGCACAGATACGCAGTATTTT; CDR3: CASSGSGISTDTQYF
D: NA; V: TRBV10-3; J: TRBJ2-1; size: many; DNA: TGTGCCATCAGTGGGGGGAACAAGCAGTTCTTC; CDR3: CAISGGNKQFF
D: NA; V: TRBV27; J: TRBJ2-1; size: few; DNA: TGTGCCAGCAGTTTAGTTAGTACAGGGGAGGGTGGTGAGCAGTTCTTC; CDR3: CASSLVSTGEGGEQFF
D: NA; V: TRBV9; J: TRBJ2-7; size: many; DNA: TGTGCCAGCAGCGTAGGAACCCAACAGGGCTACGAGCAGTACTTC; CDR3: CASSVGTQQGYEQYF
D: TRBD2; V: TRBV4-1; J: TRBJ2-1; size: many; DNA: TGCGCCAGCAGCCAAGTGGGGGGGAATGAGCAGTTCTTC; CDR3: CASSQVGGNEQFF
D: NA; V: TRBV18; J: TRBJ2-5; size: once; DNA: TGTGCCAGCTCACCAATGGGCTTGCAAGAGACCCAGTACTTC; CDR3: CASSPMGLQETQYF
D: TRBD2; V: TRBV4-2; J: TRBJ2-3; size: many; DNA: TGTGCCAGCAGCCGGGGAGGCGGGAGGGATAGCACAGATACGCAGTATTTT; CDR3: CASSRGGGRDSTDTQYF
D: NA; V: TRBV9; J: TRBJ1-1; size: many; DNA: TGTGCCAGCAGCGAGACCCTACTTGGGGGGCCCACTGAAGCTTTCTTT; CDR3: CASSETLLGGPTEAFF
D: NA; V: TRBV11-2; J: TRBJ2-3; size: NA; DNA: TGTGCCAGCAGCTTGGGGGTCGGGACAGATACGCAGTATTTT; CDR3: CASSLGVGTDTQYF
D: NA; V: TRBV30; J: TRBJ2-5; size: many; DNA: TGTGCCTGGATGGCGGTTTCTTTGGGTCAAGAGACCCAGTACTTC; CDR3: CAWMAVSLGQETQYF
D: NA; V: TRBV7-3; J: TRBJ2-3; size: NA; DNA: TGTGCCAGCAGCCCTGCCGGTCGGGACCCAGATACGCAGTATTTT; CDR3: CASSPAGRDPDTQYF
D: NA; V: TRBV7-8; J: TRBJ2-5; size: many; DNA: TGTGCCAGCAGCGAGGGGGTTGACCTGAGGGAGACCCAGTACTTC; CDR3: CASSEGVDLRETQYF
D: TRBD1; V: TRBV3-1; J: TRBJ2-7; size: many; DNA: TGTGCCAGCAGCCAAGATCAGACAGGGTCCTCCTACGAGCAGTACTTC; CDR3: CASSQDQTGSSYEQYF
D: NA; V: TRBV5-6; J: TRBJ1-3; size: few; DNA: TGTGCCAGCAGCTTGGGGCACTCGAGCTCTGGAAACACCATATATTTT; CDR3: CASSLGHSSSGNTIYF
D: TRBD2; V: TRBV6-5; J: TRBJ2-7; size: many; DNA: TGTGCCAGCAGGACTAGCGCGGCCTACGAGCAGTACTTC; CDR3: CASRTSAAYEQYF
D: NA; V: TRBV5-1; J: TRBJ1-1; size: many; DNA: TGCGCCAGCAGCCCCAACCCCGGGGTGGCTTTCTTT; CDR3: CASSPNPGVAFF
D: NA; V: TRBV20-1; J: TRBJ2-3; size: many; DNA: TGCAGTGCTAGAGGGCTGATTCGAAGGAGGGATACGCAGTATTTT; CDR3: CSARGLIRRRDTQYF
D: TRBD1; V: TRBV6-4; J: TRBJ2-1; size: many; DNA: TGTGCCAGCAGTGACGGGCAGGGGGATGAGCAGTTCTTC; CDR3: CASSDGQGDEQFF
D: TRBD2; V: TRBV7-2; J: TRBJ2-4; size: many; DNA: TGTGCCAGCAGCCCACGTTCACTAGCGGGGGAGCCCTTACGATTCTTC; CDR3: CASSPRSLAGEPLRFF
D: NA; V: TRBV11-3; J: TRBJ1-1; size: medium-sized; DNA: TGTGCCAGCAGCTTAATCGGGCTGGGGGGCACTGAAGCTTTCTTT; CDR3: CASSLIGLGGTEAFF
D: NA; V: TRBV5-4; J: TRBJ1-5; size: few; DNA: TGTGCCAGCAGTCACGGAGGGAGCAATCAGCCCCAGCATTTT; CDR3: CASSHGGSNQPQHF